These 17 T cell receptor beta chains originate from one sample sequenced in a study of human T cells and chemical hapten exposure. TCRdb analysed the RACE reads with MiXCR anew, one entry per CDR3 protein. The data contain 75,000 to 95,000 distinct CDR3 sequences, 10% to 15% of them singletons. Time point here: patch test 1, 2 weeks after DPC sensitization. Treatment of the sample: therapeutic diphenylcyclopropenone sensitization with weekly scalp DPC. Sequences were derived from whole blood, sampled in connection with sensitization to the hapten diphenylcyclopropenone (DPC). The receptors were sampled from a woman aged 60-75 years with alopecia areata. Some clones in this sample may be carry-over from other donors' samples.

The J gene is TRBJ1-1, the V gene TRBV18, with D perhaps TRBD1 (6 bases). Trimming took 5 bases from V and 7 from J, leaving 17 bases between them. Germline V lookup: CDR1 KGHSH, CDR2 LQKENI. The CDR3 consists of 14 residues. The chain's CDR3 is CASSSDLGGNEAFF. CDR3 coding DNA: TGTGCCAGCTCATCTGACCTAGGGGGAAATGAAGCTTTCTTT.

J is TRBJ2-7 and V is TRBV4-1; D is unclear. Germline V gene lookup returns CDR1 MGHRA and CDR2 YSYEKL. V lost 0 bases and J 0 bases, leaving 6 bases between the germline ends. This CDR3 is 14 amino acids long. CDR3 sequence: CASSQDWDSYEQYF. CDR3 coding DNA: TGCGCCAGCAGCCAAGATTGGGACTCCTACGAGCAGTACTTC.

This clonotype was observed many times. V usage is TRBV18 and J usage is TRBJ1-1; the D is unclear. V was cut by 3 bases and J by 1 base, with 12 bases left in between. The germline V gene has CDR1 KGHSH and CDR2 LQKENI. This CDR3 region has 15 residues. CDR3 nucleotides: TGTGCCAGCTCACCCGAACTGAACCGGAACACTGAAGCTTTCTTT. It specifies CASSPELNRNTEAFF. Variable domain in full (rest from reference TRBV18 and TRBJ1-1): NAGVMQNPRHLVRRRGQEARLRCSPMKGHSHVYWYRQLPEEGLKFMVYLQKENIIDESGMPKERFSAEFPKEGPSILRIQQVVRGDSAAYFCASSPELNRNTEAFFGQGTRLTVV.

This chain joins TRBV18 and TRBJ1-2, with D possibly being TRBD1 (6 bases). The ends were cut back, 5 bases at V and 0 bases at J, with 13 bases in the middle. Germline CDR1 and CDR2: KGHSH and LQKENI. The CDR3 extends over 15 amino acids. The CDR3 sequence is CASSSQTGTNYGYTF. Written as DNA, the CDR3 is TGTGCCAGCTCATCACAGACAGGAACTAACTATGGCTACACCTTC.

The table lists this clonotype with many counts. This rearrangement joins TRBV6-1 to TRBJ1-2, with D possibly TRBD1 on 5 matching bases. V lost 6 bases and J 0 bases, leaving 14 bases between the germline ends. The CDR3 totals 15 residues. Per the germline V gene, CDR1 is MNHNS and CDR2 is SASEGT. DNA of the CDR3: TGTGCCAGCAGCCCAAGGGGAGATGCTAACTATGGCTACACCTTC. Its translation: CASSPRGDANYGYTF.

This clonotype was observed many times. The chain couples TRBV5-1 to TRBJ2-3, with TRBD1 matching 10 bases. The CDR3 has 14 residues. The germline V gene has CDR1 SGHRS and CDR2 YFSETQ. Trimming cost V 6 bases and J 3 bases; bases outside gene matches: 4. The CDR3 sequence: CASTWTGGTDTQYF. Here the CDR3 DNA reads TGCGCCAGCACCTGGACAGGGGGTACAGATACGCAGTATTTT.

V is TRBV27 and J is TRBJ2-3, with TRBD2 matching 10 bases. Germline trimming cut 6 bases from V and 5 bases from J; bases unmatched to any gene: 8. The CDR3 extends over 15 amino acids. The germline V gene has CDR1 MNHEY and CDR2 SMNVEV (reference sequence). This chain's CDR3 is CASSRSGGAVDTQYF. The CDR3 coding sequence is TGTGCCAGCAGCCGAAGCGGGGGGGCCGTAGATACGCAGTATTTT.

This clonotype has more than one count but fewer than ten. The germline gene is not matched at one end of the junction; a read error may be the cause. V gene TRBV18 combines with J gene TRBJ1-1, with D hard to call. The CDR3 extends over 15 amino acids. Per the germline V gene, CDR1 is KGHSH and CDR2 is LQKENI. CDR3 sequence (DNA): TGTGCCAGCTCCCCACTTAGTGTGAGGAACACTGAAGCTTTCTTT. It yields the protein CASSPLSVRNTEAFF. The full variable domain, rest sourced from reference TRBV18 and TRBJ1-1, is NAGVMQNPRHLVRRRGQEARLRCSPMKGHSHVYWYRQLPEEGLKFMVYLQKENIIDESGMPKERFSAEFPKEGPSILRIQQVVRGDSAAYFCASSPLSVRNTEAFFGQGTRLTVV.

CDR3 DNA sequence: TGTGCCAGCAGCTTAAAGACAGGGTCAAACATTCAGTACTTC. As protein: CASSLKTGSNIQYF. V is TRBV7-3 and J is TRBJ2-4; the match to TRBD1 covers 7 bases. J was trimmed by 6 bases and V by 1 base; bases with no gene match: 3. CDR1 and CDR2 from the germline V gene are SGHTA and FQGTGA. CDR3 length: 14 residues.

In its sample, this clonotype was seen many times. This rearrangement joins TRBV2 to TRBJ1-4; TRBD1 matches 11 bases. Unmatched junction bases numbered 7, after V lost 6 bases and J lost 7 bases. The CDR3 runs 15 residues. Per the germline V gene, CDR1 is SNHLY and CDR2 is FYNNEI. For the CDR3, the DNA is TGTGCCAGCAGGGGGACAGGGGGAATCAGTGAAAAACTGTTTTTT. Translation: CASRGTGGISEKLFF.

This chain links TRBV20-1 with TRBJ2-1, with D hard to call. Germline-derived CDR1 and CDR2 are DFQATT and SNEGSKA (reference sequence). The CDR3 totals 17 residues. V shed 0 bases and J shed 1 base, with 16 bases lying between them. DNA of the CDR3: TGCAGTGCTAGAGATAAGGCCGTGAGGTCTTCCTACAATGAGCAGTTCTTC. Its protein product is CSARDKAVRSSYNEQFF.

The chain has TRBV12-3 or TRBV12-4 and TRBJ2-7; D is unclear. There are 14 residues in the CDR3. V lost 1 base to trimming and J lost 0 bases, with 7 bases between them. The CDR3 reads CASSLGPFSYEQYF. The CDR3 DNA reads as TGTGCCAGCAGTTTAGGTCCGTTCTCCTACGAGCAGTACTTC.

The chain recombines TRBV4-1 with TRBJ2-1, with D perhaps assigned TRBD1 or TRBD2 (6 bases each). The CDR3 totals 15 residues. Germline V lookup: CDR1 MGHRA, CDR2 YSYEKL. V gave up 2 bases and J gave up 9 bases, with 17 bases separating them. The CDR3 protein is CASSQRGGTSLEQFF. CDR3 DNA: TGCGCCAGCAGCCAAAGAGGGGGGACTTCTCTTGAGCAGTTCTTC.

The rearrangement links TRBV9 to TRBJ2-1; D could derive from TRBD1 or TRBD2 (5 bases each). This CDR3 spans 16 amino acids. V was cut by 0 bases and J by 6 bases, with 16 bases left in between. Germline loops: CDR1 SGDLS, CDR2 YYNGEE. This CDR3 is CASSVAGPGDGNEQFF. The DNA of the CDR3 is TGTGCCAGCAGCGTAGCCGGTCCCGGGGACGGCAATGAGCAGTTCTTC. Complete variable domain (other parts from reference TRBV9 and TRBJ2-1): DSGVTQTPKHLITATGQRVTLRCSPRSGDLSVYWYQQSLDQGLQFLIQYYNGEERAKGNILERFSAQQFPDLHSELNLSSLELGDSALYFCASSVAGPGDGNEQFFGPGTRLTVL.

This clonotype was observed at least ten times. The V and J genes are TRBV7-2 and TRBJ2-5; TRBD2 matches 10 bases. The V and J ends lost 7 bases and 5 bases, in that order; junction bases with no gene match: 10. The CDR3 consists of 15 residues. Germline CDR1 SGHTA, CDR2 FQGNSA. The CDR3 nucleotides are TGTGCCAGCACCATACGAGCGGGGGGGCCGGAGACCCAGTACTTC. It encodes CASTIRAGGPETQYF.

The chain couples TRBV27 to TRBJ1-6; D unresolved. Germline assignment: CDR1 MNHEY and CDR2 SMNVEV (reference sequence). Trimming shortened V by 7 bases and J by 0 bases, and 4 bases separated the two germline ends. This CDR3 is built from 13 residues. CDR3 in DNA: TGTGCCAGCACAGGCTCCTATAATTCACCCCTCCACTTT. Translation: CASTGSYNSPLHF.

The rearrangement uses TRBV10-3 and TRBJ1-1; 7 bases align to TRBD1. Trimming cost V 10 bases and J 3 bases; bases outside gene matches: 11. This CDR3 comprises 14 residues. Germline V CDR1 and CDR2: ENHRY, SYGVKD. CDR3 sequence reads: CASVPGGRDTEAFF. The CDR3 DNA reads TGTGCCAGCGTTCCAGGGGGACGTGACACTGAAGCTTTCTTT.